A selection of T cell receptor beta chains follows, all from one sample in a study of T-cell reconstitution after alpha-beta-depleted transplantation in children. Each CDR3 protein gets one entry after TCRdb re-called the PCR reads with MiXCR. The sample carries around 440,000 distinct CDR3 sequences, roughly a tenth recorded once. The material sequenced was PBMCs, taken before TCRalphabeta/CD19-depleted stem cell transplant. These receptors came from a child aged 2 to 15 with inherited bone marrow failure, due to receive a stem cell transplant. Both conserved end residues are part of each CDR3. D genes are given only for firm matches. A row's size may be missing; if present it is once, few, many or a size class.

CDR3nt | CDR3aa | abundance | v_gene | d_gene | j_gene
TGCGCCAGCAGCTTGGGGGACAGTAATTCACCCCTCCACTTT | CASSLGDSNSPLHF | many | TRBV5-1 | TRBD1 | TRBJ1-6
TGTGCCAGCAGCCTAGCGGGAGGGCCGGATGAGCAGTTCTTC | CASSLAGGPDEQFF | many | TRBV5-6 | TRBD2 | TRBJ2-1
TGTGCCAGCAGCGTAGTCGGGCGGAGCACAGATACGCAGTATTTT | CASSVVGRSTDTQYF | many | TRBV9 | - | TRBJ2-3
TGCAGTGCCAGATTAGCGAGAAGCACAGATACGCAGTATTTT | CSARLARSTDTQYF | many | TRBV20-1 | - | TRBJ2-3
TGCAGTGCAGGAGACTATACCTTAGCCAAAAACATTCAGTACTTC | CSAGDYTLAKNIQYF | many | TRBV20-1 | - | TRBJ2-4
TGTGCCAGCAGTTTTGGAGGGCCGGAATACGAGCAGTACTTC | CASSFGGPEYEQYF | many | TRBV27 | - | TRBJ2-7
TGTGCCAGCAGCCAAGATCCCAGGGGAATCTGGTACGAGCAGTACTTC | CASSQDPRGIWYEQYF | - | TRBV3-1 | - | TRBJ2-7
TGCGCCAGCAGCCGGGGTGGCGGGAGCGTTGGGGTGCAGTACTTC | CASSRGGGSVGVQYF | many | TRBV4-3 | TRBD2 | TRBJ2-7
TGTGCCATCAGTGAGCCGGGAGGGTCTGGCGAGCAGTACTTC | CAISEPGGSGEQYF | many | TRBV10-3 | TRBD2 | TRBJ2-7
TGCAGCGTTGACGGGGGCGCAGGGTCCTACAATGAGCAGTTCTTC | CSVDGGAGSYNEQFF | many | TRBV29-1 | - | TRBJ2-1
TGTGCCAGCAGCTTACTGGGGGAGAAGTCTAGTGAGCAGTTCTTC | CASSLLGEKSSEQFF | few | TRBV7-8 | - | TRBJ2-1
TGTGCCAGCAGTTACTCTCGCGGGCTCTATATTGGCTACACCTTC | CASSYSRGLYIGYTF | many | TRBV6-5 | - | TRBJ1-2
TGTGCCAGCAGCTTAGTCGGCCGCCTTTTTACCTTC | CASSLVGRLFTF | many | TRBV7-9 | - | TRBJ1-2
TGCAGCGTGAAGGACTACAATGAGCAGTTCTTC | CSVKDYNEQFF | many | TRBV29-1 | - | TRBJ2-1
TGTGCCACCAAGCGGGAAAGCGGCGAGCAGTACTTC | CATKRESGEQYF | few | TRBV28 | TRBD2 | TRBJ2-7
TGTGCCAGCTCACCTACCCCGGGACTAGCGGGAGGAGGAGAGTACGAGCAGTACTTC | CASSPTPGLAGGGEYEQYF | - | TRBV18 | TRBD2 | TRBJ2-7
TGTGCCAGCAGTTTCCTGACAGGGGGGGAGGGTCGCAATCAGCCCCAGCATTTT | CASSFLTGGEGRNQPQHF | many | TRBV12-3/TRBV12-4 | TRBD1 | TRBJ1-5
TGTGCCAGCAGTTTAGGGCAGGGGGCCAACGAGCAGTACTTC | CASSLGQGANEQYF | many | TRBV28 | TRBD1 | TRBJ2-7
TGTGCCAGTAGTATCCGACAGGGGGCCGGTGAGCAGTTCTTC | CASSIRQGAGEQFF | - | TRBV19 | TRBD1 | TRBJ2-1
TGCGCCAGCAGCCTGTTAGCGGGAGCTCCCCCGGGGACCAAAAACATTCAGTACTTC | CASSLLAGAPPGTKNIQYF | - | TRBV4-3 | TRBD2 | TRBJ2-4
TGCAGCGTTGTCATAGGGGCGCAGTACTTC | CSVVIGAQYF | many | TRBV29-1 | - | TRBJ2-7
TGTGCCAGCAGCTTAGATCGACTAGCGGGATCCCAGGGAAACATTCAGTACTTC | CASSLDRLAGSQGNIQYF | few | TRBV11-1 | TRBD2 | TRBJ2-4
TGTGCCATCAGTGAAGGAGGAGATACGCAGTATTTT | CAISEGGDTQYF | - | TRBV10-3 | - | TRBJ2-3
TGTGCCTGGACCGCAGATTTTAACCCCTATGGCTACACCTTC | CAWTADFNPYGYTF | - | TRBV30 | - | TRBJ1-2
TGTGCCAGCAGCTTAGAACTAGCGGATGAGCAGTTCTTC | CASSLELADEQFF | many | TRBV7-2 | TRBD2 | TRBJ2-1
TGTGCCAGCAGCTTAGTCCTTTATTCTGGAGGAGGGTCCGGGGAGCTGTTTTTT | CASSLVLYSGGGSGELFF | many | TRBV11-3 | - | TRBJ2-2
TGCAGTGCTAGAGATATCCAGGGGGCTGATTCACCCCTCCACTTT | CSARDIQGADSPLHF | few | TRBV20-1 | TRBD1 | TRBJ1-6
TGCAGCGTTGTTGGACTAGCGGGGACCACCGGGGAGCTGTTTTTT | CSVVGLAGTTGELFF | many | TRBV29-1 | TRBD2 | TRBJ2-2
TGTGCCAGCAGTTTAGGGGGGAACCAAGAGACCCAGTACTTC | CASSLGGNQETQYF | - | TRBV12-3/TRBV12-4 | - | TRBJ2-5
TGCGCCAGCAGCCCGTCGGCAGGGCCCTCCTACGAGCAGTACTTC | CASSPSAGPSYEQYF | many | TRBV4-3 | - | TRBJ2-7
TGTGCCAGCAGCCCAGGAGCGGGAAGGAATGAGCAGTTCTTC | CASSPGAGRNEQFF | - | TRBV7-2 | TRBD2 | TRBJ2-1
TGTGCCAGCAGTGCTGGGGGTCGGGGGGCAAATGAAAAACTGTTTTTT | CASSAGGRGANEKLFF | many | TRBV28 | - | TRBJ1-4
TGCAGCGTTGAAGGAGCCCCAAACACCATATATTTT | CSVEGAPNTIYF | many | TRBV29-1 | - | TRBJ1-3
TGCGCCAGCAGCTTGGCAGGCTTCTTCGAGCAGTACTTC | CASSLAGFFEQYF | many | TRBV5-1 | - | TRBJ2-7
TGTGCCAGTAGTATAGATCTGGAGGCGGGGGCCCACGAGCAGTACTTC | CASSIDLEAGAHEQYF | few | TRBV19 | - | TRBJ2-7
TGTGCCAGCAGTTTAGGGGGCTGGGGGACCCAGTACTTC | CASSLGGWGTQYF | many | TRBV28 | - | TRBJ2-5
TGCAGTGCTAGAGATTCCGGGGGGCGCTACGAGCAGTACTTC | CSARDSGGRYEQYF | many | TRBV20-1 | - | TRBJ2-7